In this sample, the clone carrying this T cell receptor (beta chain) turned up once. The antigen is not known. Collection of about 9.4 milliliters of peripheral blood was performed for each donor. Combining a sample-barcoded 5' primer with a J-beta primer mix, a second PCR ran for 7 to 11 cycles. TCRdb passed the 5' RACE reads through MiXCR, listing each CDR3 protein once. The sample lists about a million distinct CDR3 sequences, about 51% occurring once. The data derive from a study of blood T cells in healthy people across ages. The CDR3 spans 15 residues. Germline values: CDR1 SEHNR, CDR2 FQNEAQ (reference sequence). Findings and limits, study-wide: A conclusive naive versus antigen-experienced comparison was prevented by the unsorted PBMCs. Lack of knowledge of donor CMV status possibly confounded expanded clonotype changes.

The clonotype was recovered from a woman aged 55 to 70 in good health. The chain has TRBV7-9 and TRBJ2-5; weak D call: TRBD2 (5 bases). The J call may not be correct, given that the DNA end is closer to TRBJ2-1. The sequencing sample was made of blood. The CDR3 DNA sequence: TGTGCCAGCAGCCGTTCGGAGGCGCTACAAGAGACCCAGTTCTTC. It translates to CASSRSEALQETQFF.